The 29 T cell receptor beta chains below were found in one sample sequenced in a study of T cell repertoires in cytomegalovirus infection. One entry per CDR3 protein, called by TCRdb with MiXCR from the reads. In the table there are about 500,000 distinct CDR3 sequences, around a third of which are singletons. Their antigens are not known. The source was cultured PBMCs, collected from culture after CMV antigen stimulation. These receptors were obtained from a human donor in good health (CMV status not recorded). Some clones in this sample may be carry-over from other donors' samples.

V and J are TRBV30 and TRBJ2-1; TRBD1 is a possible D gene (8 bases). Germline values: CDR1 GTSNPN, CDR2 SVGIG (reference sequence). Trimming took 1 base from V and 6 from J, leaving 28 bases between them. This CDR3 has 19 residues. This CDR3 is CAWSAYGTGLTGGINEQFF. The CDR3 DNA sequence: TGTGCCTGGAGTGCTTACGGGACAGGACTCACCGGGGGGATCAATGAGCAGTTCTTC.

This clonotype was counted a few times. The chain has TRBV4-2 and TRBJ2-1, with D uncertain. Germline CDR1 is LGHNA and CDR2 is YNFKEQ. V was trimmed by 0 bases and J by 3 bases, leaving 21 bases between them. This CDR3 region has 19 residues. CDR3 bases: TGTGCCAGCAGCCAAGATTGGACGGACCCCTCGGCCTTCTACAATGAGCAGTTCTTC. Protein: CASSQDWTDPSAFYNEQFF.

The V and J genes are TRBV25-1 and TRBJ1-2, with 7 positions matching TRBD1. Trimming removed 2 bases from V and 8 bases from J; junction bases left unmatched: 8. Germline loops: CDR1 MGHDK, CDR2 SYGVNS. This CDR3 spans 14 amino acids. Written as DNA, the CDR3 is TGTGCCAGCAGTGAACCAGGACAGGTCGGGGGCTACACCTTC. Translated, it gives CASSEPGQVGGYTF.

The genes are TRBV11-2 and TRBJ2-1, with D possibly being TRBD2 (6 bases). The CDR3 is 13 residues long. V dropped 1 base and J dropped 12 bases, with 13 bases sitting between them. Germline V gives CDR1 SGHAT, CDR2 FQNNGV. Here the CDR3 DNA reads TGTGCCAGCAGCTTAGCGCTGTCCGGGGGGCAGTTCTTC. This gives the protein CASSLALSGGQFF. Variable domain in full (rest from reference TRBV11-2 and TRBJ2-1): EAGVAQSPRYKIIEKRQSVAFWCNPISGHATLYWYQQILGQGPKLLIQFQNNGVVDDSQLPKDRFSAERLKGVDSTLKIQPAKLEDSAVYLCASSLALSGGQFFGPGTRLTVL.

The CDR3 nucleotides read TGTGCCAGCAGCCCGACGACAGTTCCCCACTATGGCTACACCTTC. As protein: CASSPTTVPHYGYTF. The chain couples TRBV14 to TRBJ1-2; D might be TRBD1 (5 bases). This CDR3 is 15 amino acids long. V was pared by 4 bases and J by 3 bases, with 15 bases between. Germline V gene data show CDR1 as SGHDN and CDR2 as FVKESK.

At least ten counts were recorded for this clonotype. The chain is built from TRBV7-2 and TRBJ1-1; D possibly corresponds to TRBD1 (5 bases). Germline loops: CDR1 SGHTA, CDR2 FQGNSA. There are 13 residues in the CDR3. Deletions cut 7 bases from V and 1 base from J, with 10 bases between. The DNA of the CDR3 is TGTGCCAGCACCCCGGGGGGGAACACTGAAGCTTTCTTT. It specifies CASTPGGNTEAFF.

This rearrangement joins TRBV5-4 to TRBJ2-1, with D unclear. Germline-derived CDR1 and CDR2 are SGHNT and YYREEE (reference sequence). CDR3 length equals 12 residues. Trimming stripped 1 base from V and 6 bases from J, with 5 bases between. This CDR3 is CASSLRSNEQFF. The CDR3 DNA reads TGTGCCAGCAGCTTGAGGAGCAATGAGCAGTTCTTC.

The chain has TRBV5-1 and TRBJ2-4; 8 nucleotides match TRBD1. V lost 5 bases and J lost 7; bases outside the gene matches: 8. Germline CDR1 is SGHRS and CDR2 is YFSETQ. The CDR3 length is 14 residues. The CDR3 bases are TGCGCCAGCAGTGCTCAGGGGGCGACGAACATTCAGTACTTC. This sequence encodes CASSAQGATNIQYF.

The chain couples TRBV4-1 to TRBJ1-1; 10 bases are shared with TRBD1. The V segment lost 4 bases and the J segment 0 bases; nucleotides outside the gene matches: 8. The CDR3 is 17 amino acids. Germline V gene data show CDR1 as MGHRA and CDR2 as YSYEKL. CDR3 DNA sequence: TGCGCCAGCAGCCCACGGACAGGGGGGCGCATGAACACTGAAGCTTTCTTT. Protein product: CASSPRTGGRMNTEAFF.

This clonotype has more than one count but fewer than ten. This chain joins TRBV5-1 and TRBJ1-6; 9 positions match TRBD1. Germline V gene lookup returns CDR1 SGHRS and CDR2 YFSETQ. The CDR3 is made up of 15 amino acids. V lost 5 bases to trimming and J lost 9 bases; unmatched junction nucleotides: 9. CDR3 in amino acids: CASRETTGGSSPLHF. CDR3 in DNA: TGCGCCAGCAGAGAGACAACAGGGGGCAGTTCACCCCTCCACTTT.

The CDR3 loop reads CASRAAPGVSNEQFF. Here the CDR3 DNA reads TGTGCCAGCAGAGCCGCTCCAGGGGTTTCCAATGAGCAGTTCTTC. This chain links TRBV12-3 or TRBV12-4 with TRBJ2-1; a possible D gene is TRBD1 (6 bases). The V end was cut by 6 bases, the J end by 6 bases, with 18 bases between. The CDR3 has 15 residues.

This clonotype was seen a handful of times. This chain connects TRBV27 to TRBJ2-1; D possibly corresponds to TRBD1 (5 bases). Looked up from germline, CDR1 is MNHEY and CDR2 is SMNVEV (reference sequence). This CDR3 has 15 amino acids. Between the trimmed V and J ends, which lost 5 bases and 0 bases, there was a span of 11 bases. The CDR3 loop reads CASSLDTSSYNEQFF. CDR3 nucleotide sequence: TGTGCCAGCAGTCTGGACACGAGCTCCTACAATGAGCAGTTCTTC.

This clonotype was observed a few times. In nucleotides, the CDR3 is TGTGCCAGCAGACTCACAGGGTACTATGGCTACACCTTC. This encodes CASRLTGYYGYTF. The chain uses TRBV12-3 or TRBV12-4 and TRBJ1-2, with D perhaps TRBD1 (6 bases). V lost 6 bases to trimming and J lost 3 bases, with 11 bases between them. The CDR3 contains 13 residues.

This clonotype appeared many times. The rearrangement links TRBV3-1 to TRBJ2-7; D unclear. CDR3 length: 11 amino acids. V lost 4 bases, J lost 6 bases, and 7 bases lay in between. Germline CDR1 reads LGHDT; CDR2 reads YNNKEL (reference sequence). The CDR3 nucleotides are TGTGCCAGCAGCCGTACGGGCGAGCAGTACTTC. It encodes CASSRTGEQYF.

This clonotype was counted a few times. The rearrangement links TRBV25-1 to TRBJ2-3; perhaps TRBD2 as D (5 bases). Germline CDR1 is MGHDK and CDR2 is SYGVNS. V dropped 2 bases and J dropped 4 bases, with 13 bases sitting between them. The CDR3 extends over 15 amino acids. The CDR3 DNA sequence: TGTGCCAGCAGTGAAGGGCTATCCGGGGCAGATACGCAGTATTTT. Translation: CASSEGLSGADTQYF.

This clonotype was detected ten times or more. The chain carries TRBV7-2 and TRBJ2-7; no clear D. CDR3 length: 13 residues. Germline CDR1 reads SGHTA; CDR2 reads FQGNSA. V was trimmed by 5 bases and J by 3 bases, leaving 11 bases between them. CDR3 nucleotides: TGTGCCAGCAGCGCACCAGGAGTCTACGAGCAGTACGTC. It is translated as CASSAPGVYEQYV.

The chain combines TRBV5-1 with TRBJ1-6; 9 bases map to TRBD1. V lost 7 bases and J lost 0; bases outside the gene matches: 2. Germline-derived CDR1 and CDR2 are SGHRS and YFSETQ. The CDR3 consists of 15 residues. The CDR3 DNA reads TGCGCCAGCGGGACAGGGTACTCCTATAATTCACCCCTCCACTTT. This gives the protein CASGTGYSYNSPLHF.

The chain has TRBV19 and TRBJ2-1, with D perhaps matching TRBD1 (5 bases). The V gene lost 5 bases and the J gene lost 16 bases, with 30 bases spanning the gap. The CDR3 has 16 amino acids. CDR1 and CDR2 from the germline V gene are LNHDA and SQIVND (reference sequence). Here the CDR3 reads CASSGRQGSLVDRVFF. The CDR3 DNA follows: TGTGCCAGTAGTGGTCGGCAGGGTAGTCTTGTGGACCGGGTCTTCTTC.

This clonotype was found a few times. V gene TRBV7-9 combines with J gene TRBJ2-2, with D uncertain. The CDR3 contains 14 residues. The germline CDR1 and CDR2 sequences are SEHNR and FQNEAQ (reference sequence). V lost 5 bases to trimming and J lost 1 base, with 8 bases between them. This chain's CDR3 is CASSRIENTGELFF. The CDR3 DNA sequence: TGTGCCAGCAGCAGAATCGAGAACACCGGGGAGCTGTTTTTT.

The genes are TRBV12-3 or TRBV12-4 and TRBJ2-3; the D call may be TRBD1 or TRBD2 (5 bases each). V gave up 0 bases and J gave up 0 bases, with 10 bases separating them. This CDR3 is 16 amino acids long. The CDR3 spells CASSLAGTVSTDTQYF. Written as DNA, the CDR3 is TGTGCCAGCAGTTTAGCCGGGACGGTTAGCACAGATACGCAGTATTTT.

The CDR3 nucleotides are TGTGCCACCTCGGGGACTAGGGAATACAATGAGCAGTTCTTC. Its protein is CATSGTREYNEQFF. The chain recombines TRBV24-1 with TRBJ2-1, with 8 bases aligning to TRBD2. Germline-derived CDR1 and CDR2 are KGHDR and SFDVKD. This CDR3 comprises 14 residues. The junction had 7 bases not matched to a gene; V was cut back by 9 bases and J by 4 bases.

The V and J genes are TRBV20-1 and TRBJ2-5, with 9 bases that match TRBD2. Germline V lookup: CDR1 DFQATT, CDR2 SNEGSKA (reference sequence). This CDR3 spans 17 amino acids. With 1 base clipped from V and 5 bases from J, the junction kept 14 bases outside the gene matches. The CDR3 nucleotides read TGCAGTGCTAGAGTTAGAGGCGGGAGGGGGATTTGGGAGACCCAGTACTTC. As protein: CSARVRGGRGIWETQYF.

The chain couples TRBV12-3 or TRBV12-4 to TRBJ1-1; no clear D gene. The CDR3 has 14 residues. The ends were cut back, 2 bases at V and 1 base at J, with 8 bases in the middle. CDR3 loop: CASSLTAPNTEAFF. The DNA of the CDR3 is TGTGCCAGCAGTTTAACTGCCCCGAACACTGAAGCTTTCTTT.

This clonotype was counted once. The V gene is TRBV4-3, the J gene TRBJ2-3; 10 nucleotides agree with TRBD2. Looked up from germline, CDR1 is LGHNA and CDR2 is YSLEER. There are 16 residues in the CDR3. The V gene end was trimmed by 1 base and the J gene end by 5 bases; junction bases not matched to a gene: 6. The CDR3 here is CASSQGPGTSVDTQYF. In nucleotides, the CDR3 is TGCGCCAGCAGCCAAGGTCCCGGGACTAGCGTAGATACGCAGTATTTT.

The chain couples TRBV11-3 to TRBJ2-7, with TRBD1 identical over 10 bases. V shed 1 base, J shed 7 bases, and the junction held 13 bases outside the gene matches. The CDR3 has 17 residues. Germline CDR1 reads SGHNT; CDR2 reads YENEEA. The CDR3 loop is CASSLAPFGTGVGEQYV. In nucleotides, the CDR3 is TGTGCCAGCAGCTTAGCTCCATTTGGGACAGGGGTTGGGGAGCAGTACGTC.

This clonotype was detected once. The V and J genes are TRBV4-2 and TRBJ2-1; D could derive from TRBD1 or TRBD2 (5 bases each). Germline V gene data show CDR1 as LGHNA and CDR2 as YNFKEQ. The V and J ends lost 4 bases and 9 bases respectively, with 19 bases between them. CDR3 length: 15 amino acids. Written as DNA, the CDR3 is TGTGCCAGCAGCCTTATGGGGGACCATACCCGTGAGCAGTTCTTC. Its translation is CASSLMGDHTREQFF.

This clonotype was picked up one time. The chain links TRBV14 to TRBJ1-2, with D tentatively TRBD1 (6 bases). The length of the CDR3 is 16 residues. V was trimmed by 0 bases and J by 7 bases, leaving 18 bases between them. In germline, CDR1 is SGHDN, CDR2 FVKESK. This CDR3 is CASSQDQGRLLGGYTF. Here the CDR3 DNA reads TGTGCCAGCAGCCAAGATCAGGGGCGCTTGTTGGGTGGCTACACCTTC.

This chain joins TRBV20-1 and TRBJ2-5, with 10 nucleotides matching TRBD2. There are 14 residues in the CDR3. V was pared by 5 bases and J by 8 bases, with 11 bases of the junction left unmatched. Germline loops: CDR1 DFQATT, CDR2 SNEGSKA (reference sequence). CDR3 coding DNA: TGCAGTGCTTTGCTAGCGGGAGCCGCTGTAACCCAGTACTTC. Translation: CSALLAGAAVTQYF.

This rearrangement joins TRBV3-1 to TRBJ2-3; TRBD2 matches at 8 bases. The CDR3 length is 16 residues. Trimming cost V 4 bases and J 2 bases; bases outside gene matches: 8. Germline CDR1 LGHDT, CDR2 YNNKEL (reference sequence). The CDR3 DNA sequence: TGTGCCAGCAGCCCCGAAGCGGGAGTGGACACAGATACGCAGTATTTT. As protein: CASSPEAGVDTDTQYF.